One T cell receptor beta chain is described in this entry. Libraries were prepared by immunoSEQ multiplex PCR; TCRdb keeps only in-frame clonotypes and omits some of them. The sample consists of 100,000 to 150,000 clones, 87% of them appearing once. The data derive from a study of control samples from healthy donors and cancer patients. CDR3 length: 13 residues. Trimming cost V 5 bases and J 3 bases, with 10 bases left between them. The germline gives CDR1 SGHTA, CDR2 FQGNSA. This sequence joins TRBV7-2 and TRBJ1-1; D gene uncertain. The material sequenced was blood. The sequence was obtained from a man aged 18 to 29 in good health. CDR3 nucleotide sequence: TGTGCCAGCAGCCTACACAGAGACACTGAAGCTTTCTTT. It encodes CASSLHRDTEAFF.